The entry that follows covers one T cell receptor beta chain sequence. Antigen specificity is unknown. At one end the junction does not follow the germline gene, possibly because of a read error. The CDR3 sequence is 15 residues long. Per germline, CDR1 SSHAT and CDR2 FNYEAQ (reference sequence). Both 60 Vbeta primers and 13 Jbeta primers went into the PCR. Produced via immunoSEQ multiplex PCR; TCRdb's table is partial and in-frame only. The sample comprises more than 95,000 clones, 70% to 75% of which are singletons, and 1.3% rests with the top ten. This sample stems from a study of cytomegalovirus exposure and HLA in healthy donors. Whole-study results and caveats: A later analysis reportedly found that, within productive TCRs, an Asian-associated ancestry cluster had fewer N-insertions than the mean observed across the approximately 600 donors.

Material: PBMCs. The rearrangement links TRBV7-7 to TRBJ2-2; 11 positions agree with TRBD1. This TCR was sampled from a man in his forties in good health and CMV-seronegative. CDR3 sequence (DNA): TGTGCTAGCAGCCCGGGACAGGGGGGGTCCGGGGAGCTGTTTTTT. This codes for CASSPGQGGSGELFF.